One T cell receptor (beta chain) is described in this entry. The data were produced by immunoSEQ multiplex PCR, yet TCRdb's version contains in-frame clones alone and is incomplete. The sample lists 180,000 or so clones; roughly 90% were seen once. The data belong to a study of blood T cell repertoires in COVID-19. V lost 5 bases and J lost 5; bases outside the gene matches: 4. The CDR3 consists of 13 residues. CDR1 SNHLY and CDR2 FYNNEI come from the germline V gene. This chain links TRBV2 with TRBJ2-7, with 9 bases aligning to TRBD1. Sample: peripheral blood. The sequence was obtained from a man between 18 and 29 years old with active or convalescent COVID-19. Here the CDR3 reads CASSNTGGDEQYF. The CDR3 region has the DNA TGTGCCAGCAGTAATACAGGGGGCGACGAGCAGTACTTC.